The entry below describes one TCR beta chain. This sample was included in a study of cytomegalovirus exposure and HLA in healthy donors. Study context: The same platform as the roughly 670 first-cohort repertoires was used for the 95 to 150 validation repertoires, a later analysis reported.

While the first cohort had 600 to 750 subjects, the donors belonged to the separate validation cohort of over a hundred subjects. TCRdb keeps only in-frame clones here, not all; method: immunoSEQ multiplex PCR. Among about 150,000 clones, about 88% were seen once, and the ten largest hold more than 2.5%. The sequence came from a woman aged 18-29 years in good health and CMV-seropositive. The material sequenced was PBMCs.

The CDR3 DNA is TGCGCCAGCAGCTCTACGGGACAGGGGATTATGGGGGCCAACGTCCTGACTTTC. Translation: CASSSTGQGIMGANVLTF. The chain recombines TRBV5-1 with TRBJ2-6, with TRBD1 matching over 10 bases. V shed 3 bases, J shed 4 bases, and the junction held 10 bases outside the gene matches. Germline lookup yields CDR1 SGHRS and CDR2 YFSETQ. The CDR3 runs to 18 residues.